This T cell receptor (beta chain) was found in a study of cytomegalovirus exposure and HLA in healthy donors. Unrecorded immune exposures were likely, despite nominal health at sampling. It was with 60 Vbeta and 13 Jbeta primers that the PCR ran. Assay used: immunoSEQ multiplex PCR; TCRdb lists only in-frame clones, some missing. The sample lists roughly 60,000 clones; about 83% were seen once. About this clone itself: Its antigen remains unidentified.

Findings and limits, study-wide: Follow-up analysis seemed to connect common viral pathogens with several of the most significant clusters identified. It was reported that the classifier diagnosed cytomegalovirus status with high specificity and sensitivity in both the original and validation cohorts.

The V gene's germline CDR1 is MGHRA and CDR2 YSYEKL. The CDR3 is 14 amino acids. Trimming left V 1 base short and J 2 bases short, with 8 bases between. Sequenced input: PBMCs. The gene calls are TRBV4-1 and TRBJ1-1; the D is unclear. The receptor comes from a young man in good health and CMV-seronegative. CDR3 residues: CASSQVGRNTEAFF. The CDR3 DNA sequence: TGCGCCAGCAGCCAAGTGGGGAGAAACACTGAAGCTTTCTTT.